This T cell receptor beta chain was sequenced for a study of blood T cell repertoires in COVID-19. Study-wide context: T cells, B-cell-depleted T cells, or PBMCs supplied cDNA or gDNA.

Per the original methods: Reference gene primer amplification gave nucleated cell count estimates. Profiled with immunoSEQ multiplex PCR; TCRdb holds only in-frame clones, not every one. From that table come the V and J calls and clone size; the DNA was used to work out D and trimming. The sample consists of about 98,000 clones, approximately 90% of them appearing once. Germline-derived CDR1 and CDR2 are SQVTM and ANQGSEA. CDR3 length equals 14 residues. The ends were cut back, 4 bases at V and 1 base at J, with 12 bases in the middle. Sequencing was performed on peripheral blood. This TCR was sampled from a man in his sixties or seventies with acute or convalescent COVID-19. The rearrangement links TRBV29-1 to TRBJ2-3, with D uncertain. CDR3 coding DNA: TGCAGCGTTGGAGCGCACGTAGGCACAGATACGCAGTATTTT. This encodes CSVGAHVGTDTQYF.